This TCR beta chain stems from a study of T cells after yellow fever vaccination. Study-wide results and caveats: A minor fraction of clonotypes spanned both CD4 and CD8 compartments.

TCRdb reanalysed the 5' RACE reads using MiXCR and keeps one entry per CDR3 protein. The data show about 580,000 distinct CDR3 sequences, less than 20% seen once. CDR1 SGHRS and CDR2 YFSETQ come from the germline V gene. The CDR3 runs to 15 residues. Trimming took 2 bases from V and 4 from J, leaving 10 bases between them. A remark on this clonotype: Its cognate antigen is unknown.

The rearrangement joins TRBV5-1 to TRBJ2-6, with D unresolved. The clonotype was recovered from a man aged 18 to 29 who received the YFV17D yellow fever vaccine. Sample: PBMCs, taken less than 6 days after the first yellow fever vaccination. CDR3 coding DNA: TGCGCCAGCAGCTTTAGGGCCGGCGGGGCCAACGTCCTGACTTTC. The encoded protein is CASSFRAGGANVLTF.